This T cell receptor beta chain was observed in a study of blood T cells in healthy people across ages. Notes on the study in general: As naive T cell percentage varied, TCR beta diversity correlated strongly with it.

As regards this clonotype: Its matching antigen is unknown.

It was with a sample-barcoded 5' primer and a J-beta primer mix that a second PCR of roughly 7 to 12 cycles was run. Using its own MiXCR run on the 5' RACE reads, TCRdb lists one record per CDR3 protein. The data show under 800,000 distinct CDR3 sequences, with more than 40% seen just once and about 20% held by the top ten. Healthy Caucasian individuals from Russia aged roughly 6 to 90 served as donors. CDR3 length: 13 residues. Germline assignment: CDR1 MNHNY and CDR2 SVGAGI (reference sequence). Trimming cost V 0 bases and J 6 bases, with 6 bases left between them. The clonotype originates from a woman aged 60-75 years in good health. The gene calls are TRBV6-6 and TRBJ1-5; no firm D call. Material: blood. The CDR3 DNA is TGTGCCAGCAGTTACTCTCAGGCTCAGCCCCAGCATTTT. It translates to CASSYSQAQPQHF.